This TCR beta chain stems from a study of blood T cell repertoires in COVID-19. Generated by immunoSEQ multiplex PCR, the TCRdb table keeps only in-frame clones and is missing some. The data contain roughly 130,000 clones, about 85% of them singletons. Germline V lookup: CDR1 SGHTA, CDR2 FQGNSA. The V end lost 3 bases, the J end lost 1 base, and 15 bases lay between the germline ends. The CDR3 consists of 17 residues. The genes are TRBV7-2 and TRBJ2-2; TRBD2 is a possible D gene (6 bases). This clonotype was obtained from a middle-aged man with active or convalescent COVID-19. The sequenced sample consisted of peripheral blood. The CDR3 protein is CASSFSPSAGNTGELFF. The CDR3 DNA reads TGTGCCAGCAGCTTTTCCCCCTCAGCGGGGAACACCGGGGAGCTGTTTTTT.